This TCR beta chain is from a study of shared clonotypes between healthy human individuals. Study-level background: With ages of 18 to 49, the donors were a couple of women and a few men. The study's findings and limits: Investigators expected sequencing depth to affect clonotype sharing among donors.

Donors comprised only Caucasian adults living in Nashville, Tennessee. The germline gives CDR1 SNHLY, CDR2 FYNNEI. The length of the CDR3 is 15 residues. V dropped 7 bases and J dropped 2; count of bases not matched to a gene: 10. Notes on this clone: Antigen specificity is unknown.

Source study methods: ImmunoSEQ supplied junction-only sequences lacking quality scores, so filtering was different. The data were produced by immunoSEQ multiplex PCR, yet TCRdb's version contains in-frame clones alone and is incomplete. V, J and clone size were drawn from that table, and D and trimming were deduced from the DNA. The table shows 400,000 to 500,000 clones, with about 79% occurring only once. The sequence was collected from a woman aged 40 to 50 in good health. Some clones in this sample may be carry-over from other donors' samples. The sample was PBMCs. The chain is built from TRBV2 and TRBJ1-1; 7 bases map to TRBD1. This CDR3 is CASMGVGTANTEAFF. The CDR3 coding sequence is TGTGCCAGCATGGGGGTCGGGACAGCAAACACTGAAGCTTTCTTT.